The T cell receptor beta chain under discussion was sequenced for a study of shared clonotypes between healthy human individuals. Sequencing used immunoSEQ multiplex PCR; TCRdb keeps in-frame clones, though not all of them. The sample lists around 600,000 clones, around 97% occurring once. The CDR3 is 15 residues long. V gave up 3 bases and J gave up 0 bases, with 14 bases separating them. Germline loops: CDR1 SQVTM, CDR2 ANQGSEA. The chain combines TRBV29-1 with TRBJ2-5; a weak D match, TRBD2 (5 bases). Material for sequencing was naive CD4+ T cells sorted from blood. This sample's subset: CD45RA+ positively selected. This TCR was sampled from a woman in her 30s in good health. The CDR3 nucleotides are TGCAGCGTTGAGGGGAGCGTCTACGACCAAGAGACCCAGTACTTC. Translated, it gives CSVEGSVYDQETQYF.